These 13 T cell receptor beta chains were sequenced from one sample in a study of vaccination effects on CD4 cells after COVID-19. Assay: immunoSEQ multiplex PCR; the TCRdb copy retains only in-frame clones and omits some. The table includes approximately 57,000 clones, 78% detected once. These receptors are not linked to any known antigen. With more than 9 days of culture completed, CD4+ T cells were isolated. Every participant took two doses of the BNT162b2 or mRNA-1273 vaccine. Sequenced here: CD4+ T cells from PBMCs cultured without peptide, sampled after COVID-19 vaccination. These receptors all stem from a human donor who received a COVID-19 vaccine.

V is TRBV10-3 and J is TRBJ1-1, with TRBD1 matching over 7 bases. The length of the CDR3 is 16 residues. From germline, CDR1 is ENHRY and CDR2 SYGVKD. With 6 bases clipped from V and 1 base from J, the junction kept 11 bases outside the gene matches. The CDR3, as DNA: TGTGCCATCAGCCCGACAGGGCCCGGGTCGAACACTGAAGCTTTCTTT. Its translation is CAISPTGPGSNTEAFF.

Only a few counts were recorded for this clone. CDR3 sequence: CASSHRGSPSYEQYF. CDR3 nucleotide sequence: TGTGCCAGCAGCCACCGCGGGAGCCCCTCCTACGAGCAGTACTTC. The chain carries TRBV3-1 (or the pseudogene TRBV3-2) and TRBJ2-7; 7 nucleotides agree with TRBD2. The V segment lost 3 bases and the J segment 0 bases; nucleotides outside the gene matches: 5. The germline V gene has CDR1 LGHDT and CDR2 YNNKEL (reference sequence). The CDR3 loop spans 15 amino acids.

The V call is TRBV6-1, the J call TRBJ1-3; 7 bases agree with TRBD1. Germline lookup yields CDR1 MNHNS and CDR2 SASEGT. The CDR3 is 16 amino acids. The J segment lost 4 bases and the V segment lost 2 bases, leaving 8 bases of the junction unmatched. This CDR3 reads CASSESWTGLGNTIYF. The DNA of the CDR3 is TGTGCCAGCAGTGAATCGTGGACAGGCCTGGGAAACACCATATATTTT.

This chain links TRBV6-5 with TRBJ1-5; perhaps TRBD1 as D (5 bases). The CDR3 is made up of 15 amino acids. V lost 5 bases, J lost 2 bases, and 13 bases lay in between. Germline loops: CDR1 MNHEY, CDR2 SVGAGI. The CDR3 DNA reads as TGTGCCAGCAGTCCACAGGAGGGGCGCAATCAGCCCCAGCATTTT. Encoded protein: CASSPQEGRNQPQHF.

The chain uses TRBV5-1 and TRBJ2-3, with D possibly being TRBD1 (5 bases). In germline, CDR1 is SGHRS, CDR2 YFSETQ. This CDR3 is built from 15 residues. V dropped 0 bases and J dropped 0 bases, with 8 bases sitting between them. The CDR3: CASSLGQMSTDTQYF. DNA of the CDR3: TGCGCCAGCAGCTTGGGACAGATGAGCACAGATACGCAGTATTTT.

This clone occurred once. The gene calls are TRBV10-3 and TRBJ1-6; TRBD1 is a possible D gene (6 bases). Germline lookup yields CDR1 ENHRY and CDR2 SYGVKD. V lost 10 bases, J lost 10 bases, and 17 bases lay in between. The CDR3 contains 13 residues. The CDR3 is CATQTGIRSPLHF. The CDR3 coding sequence is TGTGCCACCCAGACAGGTATAAGGTCACCCCTCCACTTT.

The CDR3 region is CASTTSPGGRANTGELFF. The CDR3 region has the DNA TGTGCCAGCACAACGTCACCCGGCGGACGAGCGAACACCGGGGAGCTGTTTTTT. V usage is TRBV7-2 and J usage is TRBJ2-2; D gene uncertain. CDR1 is SGHTA, CDR2 FQGNSA, per germline. The CDR3 totals 18 residues. The ends were cut back, 7 bases at V and 0 bases at J, with 21 bases in the middle.

The gene calls are TRBV7-2 and TRBJ2-3; D gene ambiguous. CDR3 size: 14 residues. The germline gives CDR1 SGHTA, CDR2 FQGNSA. The V and J ends lost 4 bases and 4 bases respectively, with 12 bases between them. CDR3 protein: CASSSQRGADTQYF. The CDR3 region has the DNA TGTGCCAGCAGCTCCCAGCGAGGAGCAGATACGCAGTATTTT. Full variable domain (rest looked up from reference TRBV7-2 and TRBJ2-3): GAGVSQSPSNKVTEKGKDVELRCDPISGHTALYWYRQSLGQGLEFLIYFQGNSAPDKSGLPSDRFSAERTGGSVSTLTIQRTQQEDSAVYLCASSSQRGADTQYFGPGTRLTVL.

V gene TRBV9 combines with J gene TRBJ2-2; TRBD2 matches at 9 bases. This CDR3 region has 18 residues. Trimming took 0 bases from V and 5 from J; bases not matched to a gene: 11. Germline values: CDR1 SGDLS, CDR2 YYNGEE. For the CDR3, the DNA is TGTGCCAGCAGCGTAGCGCGTAAAGCGGGGGGCCCAACCGGGGAGCTGTTTTTT. Translated, it gives CASSVARKAGGPTGELFF.

The chain couples TRBV5-5 to TRBJ1-1, with D maybe TRBD1 (5 bases). The CDR3 covers 14 residues. CDR1 SGHKS and CDR2 YYEKEE come from the germline V gene (reference sequence). Trimming removed 5 bases at V and 5 bases at J, with 16 bases between. The CDR3 loop is CASSSGGRVTEAFF. CDR3 DNA: TGTGCCAGCAGTTCAGGCGGCAGGGTAACTGAAGCTTTCTTT. Combining the CDR3 with reference TRBV5-5 and TRBJ1-1 gives the whole variable domain DAGVTQSPTHLIKTRGQQVTLRCSPISGHKSVSWYQQVLGQGPQFIFQYYEKEERGRGNFPDRFSARQFPNYSSELNVNALLLGDSALYLCASSSGGRVTEAFFGQGTRLTVV.

This sequence joins TRBV7-9 and TRBJ1-1; no clear D. Deletions cut 5 bases from V and 0 bases from J, with 13 bases between. The CDR3 totals 15 residues. Per germline, CDR1 SEHNR and CDR2 FQNEAQ (reference sequence). The chain's CDR3 is CASSPETTLNTEAFF. In DNA, the CDR3 is TGTGCCAGCAGCCCAGAGACAACACTGAACACTGAAGCTTTCTTT.

This clone was picked up a small number of times. The chain joins TRBV3-1 (or the pseudogene TRBV3-2) to TRBJ1-2; TRBD1 matches 8 bases. Trimming cost V 3 bases and J 5 bases; bases outside gene matches: 8. CDR1 is LGHDT and CDR2 is YNNKEL in the germline V gene (reference sequence). This CDR3 spans 15 amino acids. The CDR3 DNA reads TGTGCCAGCAGCCATCTAGGACAGGGAGGGTATGGCTACACCTTC. Protein: CASSHLGQGGYGYTF.

V and J are TRBV2 and TRBJ1-6, with 9 bases lining up with TRBD1. The CDR3 is 13 amino acids. After removal of 9 bases from V and 10 bases from J, the junction contained 7 bases not matched to a gene. Germline CDR1 reads SNHLY; CDR2 reads FYNNEI. The CDR3, as DNA: TGTGCCAGTCAGGGACAGGGAGCCTCACCCCTCCACTTT. It encodes CASQGQGASPLHF.